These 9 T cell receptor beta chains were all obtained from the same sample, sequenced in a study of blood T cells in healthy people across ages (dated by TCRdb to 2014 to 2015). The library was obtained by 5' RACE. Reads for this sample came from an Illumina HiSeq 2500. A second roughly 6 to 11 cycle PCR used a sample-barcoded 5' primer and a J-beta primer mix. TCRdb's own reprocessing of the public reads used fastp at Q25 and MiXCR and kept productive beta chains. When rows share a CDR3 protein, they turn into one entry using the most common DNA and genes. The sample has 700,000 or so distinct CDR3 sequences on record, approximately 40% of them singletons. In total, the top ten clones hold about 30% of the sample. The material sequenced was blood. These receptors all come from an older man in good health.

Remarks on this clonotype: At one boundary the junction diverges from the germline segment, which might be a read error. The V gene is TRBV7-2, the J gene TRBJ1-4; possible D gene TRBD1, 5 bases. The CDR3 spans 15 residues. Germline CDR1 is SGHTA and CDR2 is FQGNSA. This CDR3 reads CASSSGRNTNAKLFF. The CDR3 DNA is TGTGCCAGCAGCTCGGGGCGAAACACAAATGCAAAACTGTTTTTT.

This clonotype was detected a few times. The CDR3 DNA reads as TGTGCCAGCAGCTCCGTTGTCCGTGGCGGTTCACCCCTCCACTTT. It translates to CASSSVVRGGSPLHF. This chain connects TRBV7-2 to TRBJ1-6; D not certain. V lost 4 bases and J lost 9, with 16 bases in between. This CDR3 region has 15 residues. The germline gives CDR1 SGHTA, CDR2 FQGNSA.

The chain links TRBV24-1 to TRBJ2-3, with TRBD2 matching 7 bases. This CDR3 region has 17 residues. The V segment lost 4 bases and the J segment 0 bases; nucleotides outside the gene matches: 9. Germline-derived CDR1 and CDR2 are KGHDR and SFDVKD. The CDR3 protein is CATSESKRGLSTDTQYF. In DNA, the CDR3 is TGTGCCACCAGTGAATCTAAGCGGGGCCTCAGCACAGATACGCAGTATTTT.

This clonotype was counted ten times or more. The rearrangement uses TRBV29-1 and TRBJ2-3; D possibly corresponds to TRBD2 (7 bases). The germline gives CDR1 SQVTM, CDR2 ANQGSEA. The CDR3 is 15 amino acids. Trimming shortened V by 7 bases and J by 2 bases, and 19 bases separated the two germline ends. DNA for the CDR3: TGCAGCGCAAGGGGGGGGCAGTCCGCCACAGATACGCAGTATTTT. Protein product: CSARGGQSATDTQYF.

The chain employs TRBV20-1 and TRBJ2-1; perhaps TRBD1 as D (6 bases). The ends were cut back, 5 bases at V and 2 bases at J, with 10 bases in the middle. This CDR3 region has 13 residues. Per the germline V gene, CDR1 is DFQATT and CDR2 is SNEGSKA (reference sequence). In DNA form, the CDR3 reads TGCAGTGCTTGGGGGCAGGCCTACAATGAGCAGTTCTTC. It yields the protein CSAWGQAYNEQFF.

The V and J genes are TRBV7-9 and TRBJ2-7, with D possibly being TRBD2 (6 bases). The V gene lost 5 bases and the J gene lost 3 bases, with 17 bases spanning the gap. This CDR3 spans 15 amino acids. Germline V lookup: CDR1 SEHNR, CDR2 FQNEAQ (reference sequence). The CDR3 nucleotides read TGTGCCAGCAGCCCCCCGGGACTGCCCTACTACGAGCAGTACTTC. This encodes CASSPPGLPYYEQYF.

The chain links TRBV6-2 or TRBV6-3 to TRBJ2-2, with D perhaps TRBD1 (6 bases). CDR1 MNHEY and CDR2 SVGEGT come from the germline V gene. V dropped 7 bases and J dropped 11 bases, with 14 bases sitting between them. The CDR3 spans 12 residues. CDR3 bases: TGTGCCAGCACCGTAGACAGGAGAGAGCTGTTTTTT. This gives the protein CASTVDRRELFF.

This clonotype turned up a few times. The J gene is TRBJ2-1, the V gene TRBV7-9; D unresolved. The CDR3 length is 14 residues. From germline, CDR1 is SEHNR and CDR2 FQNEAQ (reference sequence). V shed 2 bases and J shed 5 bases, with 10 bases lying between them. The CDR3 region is CASSLRNTDNEQFF. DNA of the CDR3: TGTGCCAGCAGCTTACGAAATACGGACAATGAGCAGTTCTTC. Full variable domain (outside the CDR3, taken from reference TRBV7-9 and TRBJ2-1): DTGVSQNPRHKITKRGQNVTFRCDPISEHNRLYWYRQTLGQGPEFLTYFQNEAQLEKSRLLSDRFSAERPKGSFSTLEIQRTEQGDSAMYLCASSLRNTDNEQFFGPGTRLTVL.

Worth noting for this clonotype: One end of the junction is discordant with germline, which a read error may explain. The CDR3 DNA sequence: TGTGCCAACAGTTCCTTCCCGGAAAAGGCAGATACGCAGTATTTT. Protein sequence: CANSSFPEKADTQYF. This chain links TRBV12-3 or TRBV12-4 with TRBJ2-3; D is uncertain. The CDR3 runs to 15 residues.